Each of the 17 T cell receptor beta chains below was sequenced from the same sample in a study of blood T cell repertoires in COVID-19 (dated by TCRdb to about 2020). Libraries were prepared through the immunoSEQ multiplex PCR assay. TCRdb mirrors the immuneACCESS table, restricted to in-frame sequences. Some clones are absent from its copies; in checked studies, under half trace to an unresolved V gene, and the reason for the others is unknown. Here the sample has around 200,000 clones; 65% to 90% occur a single time. 3.5% to 5.5% of the sample lies in the top ten. The sequencing input was PBMCs or T cells enriched from blood (not recorded which). The receptors come from a woman aged 25 to 39 who had been exposed to COVID-19.

The table lists this clone with a count of one. The genes are TRBV30 and TRBJ1-2; D may be TRBD1 (5 bases). The CDR3 extends over 14 amino acids. V was clipped by 2 bases and J by 3 bases, with 13 bases between them. The germline CDR1 and CDR2 sequences are GTSNPN and SVGIG (reference sequence). The CDR3 sequence is CAWSSPGVYYGYTF. CDR3 in DNA: TGTGCCTGGAGTAGTCCGGGGGTGTACTATGGCTACACCTTC.

The chain carries TRBV12-3 or TRBV12-4 and TRBJ2-7; tentative D call: TRBD1 (5 bases). CDR3 size: 13 residues. V lost 4 bases to trimming and J lost 5 bases, with 12 bases between them. CDR3 in amino acids: CASSYGQGDEQYF. CDR3 bases: TGTGCCAGCAGTTACGGACAAGGGGACGAGCAGTACTTC.

This clone was seen just once. The chain has TRBV12-3 or TRBV12-4 and TRBJ1-6, with D perhaps TRBD1 (5 bases). V dropped 6 bases and J dropped 8 bases, with 11 bases sitting between them. This CDR3 is built from 13 residues. CDR3 protein: CASSYDSYSPLHF. CDR3 in DNA: TGTGCCAGCAGCTATGACAGTTATTCACCCCTCCACTTT.

This clone was seen a handful of times. The V gene is TRBV5-6, the J gene TRBJ2-2; weak D call: TRBD1 (5 bases). The ends were cut back, 4 bases at V and 7 bases at J, with 20 bases in the middle. Per the germline V gene, CDR1 is SGHDT and CDR2 is YYEEEE. CDR3 size: 16 residues. The CDR3 nucleotides are TGTGCCAGCAGCCGCACCGGCAGGGATTTCCGCGGGGAGCTGTTTTTT. Protein product: CASSRTGRDFRGELFF.

The chain recombines TRBV3-1 (or the pseudogene TRBV3-2) with TRBJ2-7, with 9 nucleotides matching TRBD2. Looked up from germline, CDR1 is LGHDT and CDR2 is YNNKEL (reference sequence). There are 16 residues in the CDR3. After removal of 4 bases from V and 3 bases from J, the junction contained 10 bases not matched to a gene. The CDR3 protein is CASSPRGGALIYEQYF. CDR3 bases: TGTGCCAGCAGCCCCCGCGGGGGGGCCCTCATCTACGAGCAGTACTTC.

This clone appeared once. V gene TRBV7-8 combines with J gene TRBJ2-7; possible D gene TRBD2, 5 bases. CDR1 is SGHVS, CDR2 FQNEAQ, per germline. The CDR3 sequence is 14 residues long. The V gene lost 3 bases and the J gene lost 1 base, with 10 bases spanning the gap. DNA for the CDR3: TGTGCCAGCAGCTTGGACTGGGAGTCCTACGAGCAGTACTTC. Its translation is CASSLDWESYEQYF.

The chain carries TRBV11-3 and TRBJ2-2, with a tentative D call TRBD2 (6 bases). Germline V lookup: CDR1 SGHNT, CDR2 YENEEA. The CDR3 is made up of 14 amino acids. Trimming took 4 bases from V and 2 from J, leaving 8 bases between them. Here the CDR3 reads CASSSGTNTGELFF. In DNA, the CDR3 is TGTGCCAGCAGCTCGGGGACTAACACCGGGGAGCTGTTTTTT.

The genes are TRBV19 and TRBJ1-5, with D tentatively TRBD1 (5 bases). V gave up 6 bases and J gave up 3 bases, with 12 bases separating them. Germline V gene lookup returns CDR1 LNHDA and CDR2 SQIVND (reference sequence). The CDR3 consists of 14 residues. The CDR3 region is CASRQAYYNQPQHF. DNA for the CDR3: TGTGCCAGTAGACAGGCTTACTACAATCAGCCCCAGCATTTT.

The V call is TRBV6-1, the J call TRBJ1-2; TRBD1 might be the D (5 bases). The CDR3 has 13 amino acids. Germline CDR1 is MNHNS and CDR2 is SASEGT. Trimming left V 0 bases short and J 8 bases short, with 10 bases between. The CDR3 loop reads CASSEAGAGGYTF. The CDR3 DNA is TGTGCCAGCAGTGAAGCAGGGGCAGGAGGCTACACCTTC.

The chain employs TRBV10-1 and TRBJ1-1; D is perhaps TRBD1 (6 bases). Trimming stripped 6 bases from V and 0 bases from J, with 8 bases between. Germline lookup yields CDR1 WNHNN and CDR2 SYGVQD (reference sequence). The CDR3 sequence is 13 residues long. CDR3: CASRGAMNTEAFF. The CDR3 DNA sequence: TGCGCCAGCAGGGGGGCGATGAACACTGAAGCTTTCTTT.

This clone was found a few times. The chain recombines TRBV2 with TRBJ2-7, with D possibly matching TRBD2 (7 bases). CDR3 size: 13 residues. V was trimmed by 11 bases and J by 5 bases, leaving 19 bases between them. CDR1 is SNHLY and CDR2 is FYNNEI in the germline V gene. The CDR3 sequence: CASGRGFSHEQYF. CDR3 DNA: TGTGCCTCTGGGAGGGGGTTCTCTCACGAGCAGTACTTC.

The rearrangement uses TRBV6-2 or TRBV6-3 and TRBJ2-3; TRBD2 agrees at 8 bases. This CDR3 has 17 amino acids. Germline lookup yields CDR1 MNHEY and CDR2 SVGEGT. Germline trimming cut 2 bases from V and 1 base from J; bases unmatched to any gene: 8. DNA for the CDR3: TGTGCCAGCAGTTACGCGGGGGGCCGACTGGGCACAGATACGCAGTATTTT. Protein product: CASSYAGGRLGTDTQYF.

The chain is built from TRBV28 and TRBJ2-7, with a possible D match to TRBD2 (6 bases). Germline V CDR1 and CDR2: MDHEN, SYDVKM. The CDR3 is 15 amino acids. The V and J ends lost 8 bases and 7 bases respectively, with 24 bases between them. CDR3: CASALVGGLLWEQYF. The DNA for the CDR3 is TGTGCCAGCGCCCTCGTCGGGGGACTTTTGTGGGAGCAGTACTTC.

V is TRBV3-1 (or the pseudogene TRBV3-2) and J is TRBJ1-2; unclear D gene. The CDR3 is 15 residues long. The ends were cut back, 1 base at V and 6 bases at J, with 15 bases in the middle. Germline V CDR1 and CDR2: LGHDT, YNNKEL (reference sequence). In DNA, the CDR3 is TGTGCCAGCAGCCAAGCAGCCCGGGGAGGCGATGGCTACACCTTC. Residues: CASSQAARGGDGYTF.

This rearrangement joins TRBV18 to TRBJ2-1; TRBD2 agrees at 12 bases. This CDR3 comprises 16 residues. Looked up from germline, CDR1 is KGHSH and CDR2 is LQKENI. After removal of 3 bases from V and 6 bases from J, the junction contained 6 bases not matched to a gene. As DNA, the CDR3 is TGTGCCAGCTCACCGGTAGCTAGCGGGGGGGCCAATGAGCAGTTCTTC. Amino acid sequence: CASSPVASGGANEQFF.

The J gene is TRBJ1-5, the V gene TRBV2; D call uncertain. The CDR3 covers 14 residues. V lost 5 bases and J lost 2, with 10 bases in between. CDR1 is SNHLY and CDR2 is FYNNEI in the germline V gene. Here the CDR3 reads CASSPGLRNQPQHF. The CDR3 DNA reads TGTGCCAGCAGTCCGGGATTACGCAATCAGCCCCAGCATTTT.

V and J are TRBV24-1 and TRBJ2-3; TRBD2 aligns across 8 bases. Looked up from germline, CDR1 is KGHDR and CDR2 is SFDVKD. CDR3 length: 14 residues. J lost 5 bases, V lost 4 bases, and 4 bases had no gene match. CDR3: CATSDYGGGDTQYF. As DNA, the CDR3 is TGTGCCACCAGTGACTACGGGGGGGGAGATACGCAGTATTTT.